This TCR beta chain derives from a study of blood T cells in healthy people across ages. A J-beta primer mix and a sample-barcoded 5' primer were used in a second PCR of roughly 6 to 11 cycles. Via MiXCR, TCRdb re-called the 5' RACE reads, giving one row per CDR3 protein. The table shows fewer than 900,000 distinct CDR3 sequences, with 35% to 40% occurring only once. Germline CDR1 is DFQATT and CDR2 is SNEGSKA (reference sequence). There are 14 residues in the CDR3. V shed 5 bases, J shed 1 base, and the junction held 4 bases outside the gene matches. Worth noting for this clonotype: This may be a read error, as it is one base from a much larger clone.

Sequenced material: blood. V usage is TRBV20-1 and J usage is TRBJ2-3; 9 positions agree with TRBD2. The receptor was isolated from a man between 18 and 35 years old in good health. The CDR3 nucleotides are TGCAGTGCTCAGCGGGGGGACCGCACAGATACGCAGTATTTT. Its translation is CSAQRGDRTDTQYF.